Below are 2 T cell receptor beta chains sequenced from a single sample in a study of vaccination and CD4 T cells after COVID-19. The Oncomine TCR Beta short-read assay sequenced DNA from cultured CD4+ T cells. Using its own MiXCR run on the PCR reads, TCRdb lists one record per CDR3 protein. Among 15,000 to 16,000 distinct CDR3 sequences, around 73% were seen once, and the ten largest hold 9.5% to 13%. The antigens these receptors bind are not known. Sample treatment: roughly ten-day PBMC culture with coronavirus spike peptide pools or control peptides (ViraFEST assay). The sequenced material came from CD4+ T cells from blood, cultured in vitro. The receptors here all came from a human donor who had recovered from COVID-19.

The chain uses TRBV20-1 and TRBJ1-1, with D perhaps TRBD1 (6 bases). Germline CDR1 reads DFQATT; CDR2 reads SNEGSKA (reference sequence). Trimming removed 1 base from V and 2 bases from J, with 14 bases in between. The CDR3 loop spans 15 amino acids. The CDR3: CSARGGTRLNTEAFF. For the CDR3, the DNA is TGCAGTGCTAGAGGGGGGACACGCCTTAACACTGAAGCTTTCTTT.

The chain recombines TRBV24-1 with TRBJ1-2, with TRBD1 matching over 10 bases. The CDR3 is made up of 15 amino acids. Germline-derived CDR1 and CDR2 are KGHDR and SFDVKD. Unmatched junction bases numbered 9, after V lost 7 bases and J lost 5 bases. CDR3: CATSSTGGPRYGYTF. The CDR3 bases are TGTGCCACCAGCTCGACAGGGGGCCCTAGGTATGGCTACACCTTC.